This T cell receptor (beta chain) was sequenced during a study of neurological immune-mediated disorders. The CDR3 sequence is 14 residues long. One entry per CDR3 protein results from TCRdb running MiXCR on the 5' RACE reads. In the table there are about 84,000 distinct CDR3 sequences, 9% to 12% of which are singletons. This receptor was identified in a man in his forties or fifties in good health. The chain employs TRBV21-1 and TRBJ1-2; the table names TRBD1, a call not compared with the DNA. TRBV21-1 is designated a pseudogene. The sample comprised PBMCs. CDR3 region: CASSRGNPNYGYTF. CDR3 bases: TGTGCCAGCAGCAGGGGGAACCCTAACTATGGCTACACCTTC.